These T cell receptor beta chains were read from a single sample in a study of control samples from healthy donors and cancer patients. Sequenced by immunoSEQ multiplex PCR; TCRdb stores in-frame clones only, minus some. The sample lists fewer than 60,000 clones; approximately 95% were seen once. Material for sequencing was blood. These TCRs come from a man aged 30-40 years in good health. The CDR3 runs from the conserved cysteine through the conserved F or W. The D gene is left open where the match is weak. Size tells how often a clone was seen (once, few, many) or the class of an expanded clone, and some rows leave it out.

D: TRBD2
V: TRBV7-3
J: TRBJ2-6
size: NA
length: 19
CDR3: CARPRAGGSWVSGANVLTF
DNA: TGTGCCCGACCCCGAGCGGGAGGGTCTTGGGTCTCTGGGGCCAACGTCCTGACTTTC

D: NA
V: TRBV25-1
J: TRBJ1-1
size: NA
length: 13
CDR3: CASSPSGRLEAFF
DNA: TGTGCCAGCAGTCCCTCTGGACGGCTTGAAGCTTTCTTT

D: NA
V: TRBV28
J: TRBJ1-1
size: NA
length: 14
CDR3: CASIPPGPNTEAFF
DNA: TGTGCCAGCATTCCACCGGGACCGAACACTGAAGCTTTCTTT

D: NA
V: TRBV19
J: TRBJ1-1
size: NA
length: 14
CDR3: CASRGWEGDTEAFF
DNA: TGTGCCAGTAGAGGATGGGAAGGAGACACTGAAGCTTTCTTT

D: TRBD2
V: TRBV7-3
J: TRBJ2-1
size: NA
length: 16
CDR3: CASSTTSGQAYNEQFF
DNA: TGTGCCAGCAGCACCACTAGCGGCCAGGCCTACAATGAGCAGTTCTTC

D: NA
V: TRBV3-1/TRBV3-2
J: TRBJ2-7
size: NA
length: 14
CDR3: CASSLDRAAYEQYF
DNA: TGTGCCAGCAGCCTGGACCGAGCCGCCTACGAGCAGTACTTC

D: NA
V: TRBV5-1
J: TRBJ2-5
size: NA
length: 14
CDR3: CASTPPGGGETQYF
DNA: TGCGCCAGCACTCCTCCAGGGGGAGGAGAGACCCAGTACTTC

D: TRBD1
V: TRBV28
J: TRBJ1-3
size: NA
length: 16
CDR3: CASSPRDRPSGNTIYF
DNA: TGTGCCAGCAGTCCGAGGGACAGGCCCTCTGGAAACACCATATATTTT

D: NA
V: TRBV14
J: TRBJ2-3
size: NA
length: 15
CDR3: CASSQDPASTDTQYF
DNA: TGTGCCAGCAGCCAAGATCCCGCTAGCACAGATACGCAGTATTTT

D: NA
V: TRBV5-1
J: TRBJ1-2
size: NA
length: 15
CDR3: CASSQGEGGVYGYTF
DNA: TGCGCCAGCAGCCAGGGCGAGGGAGGGGTCTATGGCTACACCTTC

D: NA
V: TRBV7-3
J: TRBJ2-4
size: NA
length: 17
CDR3: CASSLTRPSGAKNIQYF
DNA: TGTGCCAGCAGCTTAACGAGGCCAAGCGGTGCCAAAAACATTCAGTACTTC

D: TRBD1
V: TRBV2
J: TRBJ1-1
size: once
length: 18
CDR3: CASSLYYPGQPLNTEAFF
DNA: TGTGCCAGCAGCCTTTACTACCCGGGACAGCCTTTGAACACTGAAGCTTTCTTT

D: TRBD2
V: TRBV4-3
J: TRBJ2-7
size: NA
length: 15
CDR3: CASSQRGTSGREQYF
DNA: TGCGCCAGCAGCCAAAGGGGGACTAGCGGGCGAGAGCAGTACTTC

D: NA
V: TRBV7-3
J: TRBJ2-3
size: NA
length: 13
CDR3: CASSSDGQNTQYF
DNA: TGTGCCAGCAGCTCGGACGGGCAAAACACGCAGTATTTT

D: NA
V: TRBV5-4
J: TRBJ2-3
size: NA
length: 16
CDR3: CASRRASIRGTDTQYF
DNA: TGTGCCAGCAGGCGGGCTTCGATAAGGGGCACAGATACGCAGTATTTT

D: TRBD1
V: TRBV13
J: TRBJ2-7
size: NA
length: 15
CDR3: CASSFQGQGGYEQYF
DNA: TGTGCCAGCAGCTTCCAGGGACAGGGGGGCTACGAGCAGTACTTC

D: TRBD2
V: TRBV29-1
J: TRBJ2-2
size: NA
length: 19
CDR3: CSVASGPTSGSRGTGELFF
DNA: TGCAGCGTTGCATCCGGGCCTACTAGCGGGAGCCGCGGAACCGGGGAGCTGTTTTTT

D: TRBD2
V: TRBV24-1
J: TRBJ2-5
size: NA
length: 17
CDR3: CATSDTDSGRAGETQYF
DNA: TGTGCCACCAGTGATACAGATAGCGGGAGGGCCGGGGAGACCCAGTACTTC

D: NA
V: TRBV4-1
J: TRBJ2-7
size: NA
length: 14
CDR3: CASSQVELNYEQYF
DNA: TGCGCCAGCAGCCAAGTGGAACTAAACTACGAGCAGTACTTC